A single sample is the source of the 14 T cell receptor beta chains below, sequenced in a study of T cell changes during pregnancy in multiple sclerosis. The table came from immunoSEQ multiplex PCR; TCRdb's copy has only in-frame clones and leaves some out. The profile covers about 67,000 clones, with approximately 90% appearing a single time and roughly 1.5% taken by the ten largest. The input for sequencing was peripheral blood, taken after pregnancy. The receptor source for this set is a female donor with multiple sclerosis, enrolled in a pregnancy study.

The CDR3 here is CASSFRGTTRNIQYF. The CDR3 DNA reads as TGTGCCAGCAGTTTCCGCGGGACTACGCGAAACATTCAGTACTTC. This chain joins TRBV28 and TRBJ2-4; 7 nucleotides agree with TRBD2. J lost 6 bases, V lost 3 bases, and 8 bases had no gene match. Looked up from germline, CDR1 is MDHEN and CDR2 is SYDVKM. The CDR3 sequence is 15 residues long.

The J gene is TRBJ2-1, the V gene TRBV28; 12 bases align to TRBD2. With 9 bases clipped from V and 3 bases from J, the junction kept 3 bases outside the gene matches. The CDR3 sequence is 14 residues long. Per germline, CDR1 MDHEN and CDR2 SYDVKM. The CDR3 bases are TGTGCCAGTAAACTAGCGGGAGGCTACAATGAGCAGTTCTTC. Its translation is CASKLAGGYNEQFF. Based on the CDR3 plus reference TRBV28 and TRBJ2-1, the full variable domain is DVKVTQSSRYLVKRTGEKVFLECVQDMDHENMFWYRQDPGLGLRLIYFSYDVKMKEKGDIPEGYSVSREKKERFSLILESASTNQTSMYLCASKLAGGYNEQFFGPGTRLTVL.

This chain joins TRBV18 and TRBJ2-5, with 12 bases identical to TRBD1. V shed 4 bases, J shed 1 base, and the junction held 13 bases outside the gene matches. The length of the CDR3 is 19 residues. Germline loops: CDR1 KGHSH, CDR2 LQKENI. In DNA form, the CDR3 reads TGTGCCAGCTCACAAAACCCGGGACAGGGGGCATCGGCCCAAGAGACCCAGTACTTC. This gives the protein CASSQNPGQGASAQETQYF.

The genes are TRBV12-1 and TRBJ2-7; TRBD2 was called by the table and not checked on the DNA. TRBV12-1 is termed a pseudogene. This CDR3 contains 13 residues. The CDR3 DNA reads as TGTGCCAGCAGCCCCTCAGGAGGCTACGAGCAGTACTTC. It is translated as CASSPSGGYEQYF.

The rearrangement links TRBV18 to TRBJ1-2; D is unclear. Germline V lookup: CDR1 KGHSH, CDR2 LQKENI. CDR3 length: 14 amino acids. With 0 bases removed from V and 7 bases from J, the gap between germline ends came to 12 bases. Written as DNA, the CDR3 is TGTGCCAGCTCACCACCGCGAGGGCCCCCTGGCTACACCTTC. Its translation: CASSPPRGPPGYTF.

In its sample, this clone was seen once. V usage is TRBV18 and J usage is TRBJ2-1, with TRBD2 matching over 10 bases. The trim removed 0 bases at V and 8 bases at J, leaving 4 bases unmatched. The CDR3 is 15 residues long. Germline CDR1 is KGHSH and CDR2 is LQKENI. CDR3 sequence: CASSPPASGRHEQFF. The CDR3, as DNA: TGTGCCAGCTCACCACCGGCTAGCGGGAGACATGAGCAGTTCTTC.

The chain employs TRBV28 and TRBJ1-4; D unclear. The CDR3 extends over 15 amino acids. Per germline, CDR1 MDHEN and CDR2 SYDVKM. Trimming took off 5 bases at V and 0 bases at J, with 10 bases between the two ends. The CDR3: CASSVPGATNEKLFF. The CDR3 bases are TGTGCCAGCAGTGTACCGGGAGCAACTAATGAAAAACTGTTTTTT.

The CDR3 region is CASSFRQATNEKLFF. The CDR3 DNA sequence: TGTGCCAGCAGTTTTAGACAGGCAACTAATGAAAAACTGTTTTTT. The rearrangement uses TRBV28 and TRBJ1-4; possible D gene TRBD1, 6 bases. Germline CDR1 MDHEN, CDR2 SYDVKM. The CDR3 spans 15 residues. The V gene lost 3 bases and the J gene lost 0 bases, with 8 bases spanning the gap.

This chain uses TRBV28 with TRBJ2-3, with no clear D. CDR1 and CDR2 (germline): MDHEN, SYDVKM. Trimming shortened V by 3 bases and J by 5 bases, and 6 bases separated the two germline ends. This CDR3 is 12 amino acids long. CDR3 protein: CASSLRRDTQYF. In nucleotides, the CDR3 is TGTGCCAGCAGTTTGAGGCGAGATACGCAGTATTTT.

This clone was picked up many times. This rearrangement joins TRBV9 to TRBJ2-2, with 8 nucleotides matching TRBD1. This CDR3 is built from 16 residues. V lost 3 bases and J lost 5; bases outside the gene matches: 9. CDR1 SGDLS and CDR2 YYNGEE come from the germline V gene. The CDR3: CASSEKTGVRTGELFF. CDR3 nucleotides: TGTGCCAGCAGCGAAAAGACAGGGGTTAGAACCGGGGAGCTGTTTTTT.

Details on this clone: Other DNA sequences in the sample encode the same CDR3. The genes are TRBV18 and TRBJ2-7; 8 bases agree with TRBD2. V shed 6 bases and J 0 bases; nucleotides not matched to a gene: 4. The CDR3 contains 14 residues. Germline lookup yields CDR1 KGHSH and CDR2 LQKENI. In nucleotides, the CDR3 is TGTGCCAGCTCGCCGGGACTAGTCTCCTACGAGCAGTACTTC. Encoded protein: CASSPGLVSYEQYF.

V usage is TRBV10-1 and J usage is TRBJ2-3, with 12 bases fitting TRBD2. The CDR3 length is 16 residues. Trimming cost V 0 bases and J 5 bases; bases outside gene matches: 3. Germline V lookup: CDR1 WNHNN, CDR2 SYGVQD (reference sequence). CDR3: CASSESLAGGQDTQYF. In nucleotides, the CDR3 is TGCGCCAGCAGTGAGTCTCTAGCGGGAGGGCAAGATACGCAGTATTTT.

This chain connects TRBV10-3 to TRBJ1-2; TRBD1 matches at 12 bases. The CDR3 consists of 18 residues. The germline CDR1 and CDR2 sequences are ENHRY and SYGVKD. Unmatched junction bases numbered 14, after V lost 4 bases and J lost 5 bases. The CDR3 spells CAISAGPPGTGGSYGYTF. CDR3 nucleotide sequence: TGTGCCATCAGTGCCGGTCCCCCCGGGACAGGGGGCTCTTATGGCTACACCTTC.

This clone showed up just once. The CDR3 DNA follows: TGTGCCAGCAGCTTAGCCGGGGTTATCTACGAGCAGTACTTC. Translated: CASSLAGVIYEQYF. The V call is TRBV7-2, the J call TRBJ2-7; D perhaps matches TRBD2 (5 bases). The CDR3 totals 14 residues. Germline loops: CDR1 SGHTA, CDR2 FQGNSA. Trimming removed 0 bases from V and 3 bases from J, with 9 bases in between.